This TCR beta chain appears in the sequencing data of a study of shared clonotypes between healthy human individuals. Clones were read by immunoSEQ multiplex PCR, and TCRdb kept only the in-frame ones, dropping some. The table has millions of clones, around nine tenths seen once. The germline V and J ends were trimmed by 4 bases and 2 bases, with 12 bases remaining between them. Germline V gives CDR1 SGHDT, CDR2 YYEEEE. The CDR3 is 15 amino acids. The sequenced sample was naive CD4+ T cells sorted from blood. Subset described: CD45RA+ positively selected. V is TRBV5-6 and J is TRBJ1-4; D remains unclear. This receptor was obtained from a man between 18 and 29 years old in good health. CDR3 amino acids: CASSGGSATNEKLFF. DNA of the CDR3: TGTGCCAGCAGCGGCGGTTCTGCCACTAATGAAAAACTGTTTTTT.